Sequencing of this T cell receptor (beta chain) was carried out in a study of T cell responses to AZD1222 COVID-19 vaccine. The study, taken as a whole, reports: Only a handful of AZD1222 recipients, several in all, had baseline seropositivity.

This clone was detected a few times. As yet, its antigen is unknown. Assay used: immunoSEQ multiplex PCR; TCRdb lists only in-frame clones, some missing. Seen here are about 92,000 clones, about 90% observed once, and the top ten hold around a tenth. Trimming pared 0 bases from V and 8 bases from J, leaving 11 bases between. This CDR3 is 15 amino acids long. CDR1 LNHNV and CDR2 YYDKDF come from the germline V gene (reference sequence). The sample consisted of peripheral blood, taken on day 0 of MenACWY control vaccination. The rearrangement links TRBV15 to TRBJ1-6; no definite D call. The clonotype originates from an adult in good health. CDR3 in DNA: TGTGCCACCAGCAGAGATCCAAGCAAGGATTCACCCCTCCACTTT. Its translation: CATSRDPSKDSPLHF.